The 9 T cell receptor beta chains presented below share a single source sample, sequenced in a study of blood T cell repertoires in COVID-19 (dated by TCRdb to about 2020). The protocol used for the library was the immunoSEQ multiplex PCR assay. TCRdb re-hosts the immuneACCESS table, in-frame sequences only. Its copies lack some clones; in the studies checked, an unresolved V gene accounts for under half of them, and the cause for the rest is not known. The sample contains 180,000 or so clones, 80% to 90% of them found a single time. The ten largest clones add up to 3% to 3.5% of the sample. Input material: peripheral blood. The source of these receptors is a man aged 55-75 years with acute or convalescent COVID-19.

This rearrangement joins TRBV7-8 to TRBJ2-1; 8 nucleotides agree with TRBD2. V lost 5 bases and J lost 5; bases outside the gene matches: 8. This CDR3 region has 15 residues. Germline V CDR1 and CDR2: SGHVS, FQNEAQ. This CDR3 reads CASSPGLVPNNEQFF. In DNA, the CDR3 is TGTGCCAGCAGCCCGGGACTAGTCCCCAACAATGAGCAGTTCTTC.

This clone was found a few times. This sequence joins TRBV6-5 and TRBJ2-7; D is possibly TRBD2 (5 bases). Trimming shortened V by 2 bases and J by 0 bases, and 8 bases separated the two germline ends. Germline V lookup: CDR1 MNHEY, CDR2 SVGAGI. This CDR3 is built from 14 residues. In DNA form, the CDR3 reads TGTGCCAGCAGTTACCGGGGTACCTCCTACGAGCAGTACTTC. This codes for CASSYRGTSYEQYF.

The chain combines TRBV30 with TRBJ1-5; the match to TRBD1 covers 7 bases. From germline, CDR1 is GTSNPN and CDR2 SVGIG (reference sequence). Losses at the gene ends were 2 bases for V and 2 bases for J; bases not matched to a gene: 3. CDR3 length equals 14 residues. CDR3 DNA sequence: TGTGCCTGGAGTACTGACAGGGGCAATCAGCCCCAGCATTTT. It encodes CAWSTDRGNQPQHF.

V and J are TRBV5-1 and TRBJ2-1; no reliable D call. Per germline, CDR1 SGHRS and CDR2 YFSETQ. The CDR3 length is 14 residues. Trimming shortened V by 1 base and J by 0 bases, and 5 bases separated the two germline ends. Written as DNA, the CDR3 is TGCGCCAGCAGCTTGACTGACTCCTACAATGAGCAGTTCTTC. Translating it yields CASSLTDSYNEQFF.

The V gene is TRBV3-1 (or the pseudogene TRBV3-2), the J gene TRBJ2-1; 9 nucleotides line up with TRBD2. The CDR3 has 17 amino acids. The V gene's germline CDR1 is LGHDT and CDR2 YNNKEL (reference sequence). Trimming at V came to 0 bases and at J to 2 bases, leaving 5 bases not matched to a gene. The CDR3 reads CASSQDRGRVTYNEQFF. For the CDR3, the DNA is TGTGCCAGCAGCCAAGATCGCGGGAGGGTCACCTACAATGAGCAGTTCTTC.

The rearrangement joins TRBV2 to TRBJ1-5; D gene unclear. Germline loops: CDR1 SNHLY, CDR2 FYNNEI. V was clipped by 6 bases and J by 6 bases, with 15 bases between them. This CDR3 contains 14 residues. CDR3 nucleotide sequence: TGTGCCAGCAGCCCCGGCCCCGAGGGTCAGCCCCAGCATTTT. It codes for CASSPGPEGQPQHF.

The chain uses TRBV9 and TRBJ2-2; D unclear. Germline-derived CDR1 and CDR2 are SGDLS and YYNGEE. The CDR3 has 14 amino acids. The V and J ends lost 0 bases and 1 base respectively, with 4 bases between them. CDR3 nucleotide sequence: TGTGCCAGCAGCGTAGCCCTGAACACCGGGGAGCTGTTTTTT. Its translation: CASSVALNTGELFF.

The J gene is TRBJ1-5, the V gene TRBV15; no clear D. Trimming cost V 6 bases and J 0 bases, with 12 bases left between them. Germline V lookup: CDR1 LNHNV, CDR2 YYDKDF (reference sequence). The CDR3 runs 15 residues. The CDR3 nucleotides read TGTGCCACCAGGATTGGCAGATATAGCAATCAGCCCCAGCATTTT. This encodes CATRIGRYSNQPQHF.

J is TRBJ1-1 and V is TRBV6-2 or TRBV6-3; 7 bases align to TRBD1. V lost 6 bases, J lost 4 bases, and 5 bases stayed unmatched. Germline CDR1 and CDR2: MNHEY and SVGEGT. CDR3 length: 13 amino acids. The CDR3 bases are TGTGCCAGCAGCACAGGGGTGGCCACTGAAGCTTTCTTT. Its translation is CASSTGVATEAFF.